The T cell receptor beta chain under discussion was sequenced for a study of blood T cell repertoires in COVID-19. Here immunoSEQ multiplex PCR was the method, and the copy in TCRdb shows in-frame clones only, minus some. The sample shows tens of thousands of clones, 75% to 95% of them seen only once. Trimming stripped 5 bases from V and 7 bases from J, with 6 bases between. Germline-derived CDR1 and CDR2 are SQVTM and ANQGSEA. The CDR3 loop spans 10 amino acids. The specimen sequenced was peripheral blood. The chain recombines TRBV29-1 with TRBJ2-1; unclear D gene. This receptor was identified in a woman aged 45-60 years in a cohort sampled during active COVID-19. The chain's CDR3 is CSVRRNEQFF. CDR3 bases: TGCAGCGTTCGGCGGAATGAGCAGTTCTTC.